The 15 T cell receptor beta chains presented below share a single source sample, sequenced in a study of cytomegalovirus exposure and HLA in healthy donors. 13 Jbeta primers and 60 Vbeta primers were used for the PCR. Clones were sequenced by immunoSEQ multiplex PCR, and TCRdb holds only the in-frame ones, with some missing. The repertoire holds approximately 210,000 clones, with 82% as singletons. Sequenced input: PBMCs. The origin of the receptors is a man aged 40-49 years in good health and CMV-seropositive.

This chain connects TRBV29-1 to TRBJ2-7, with D maybe TRBD2 (5 bases). V lost 1 base and J 0 bases, leaving 16 bases between the germline ends. There are 16 residues in the CDR3. Germline assignment: CDR1 SQVTM and CDR2 ANQGSEA. For the CDR3, the DNA is TGCAGCGTTGAAGCAAGCGGCCCTTCGGGCTCCTACGAGCAGTACGTC. It translates to CSVEASGPSGSYEQYV.

The J gene is TRBJ2-3, the V gene TRBV18; 12 bases fit TRBD2. Trimming cost V 3 bases and J 0 bases; bases outside gene matches: 1. This CDR3 is built from 16 residues. From germline, CDR1 is KGHSH and CDR2 LQKENI. The chain's CDR3 is CASSPGTSGSTDTQYF. CDR3 in DNA: TGTGCCAGCTCACCTGGGACTAGCGGGAGCACAGATACGCAGTATTTT.

The chain has TRBV7-6 and TRBJ1-4; D is unresolved. The CDR3 length is 16 residues. Germline values: CDR1 SGHVS, CDR2 FNYEAQ. The ends were cut back, 4 bases at V and 4 bases at J, with 16 bases in the middle. The CDR3 region has the DNA TGTGCCAGCAGCTCCCGGGTTAGGTCTGTTAATGAAAAACTGTTTTTT. This codes for CASSSRVRSVNEKLFF.

The chain combines TRBV5-1 with TRBJ2-3; D unresolved. Germline V gives CDR1 SGHRS, CDR2 YFSETQ. The CDR3 is 13 amino acids. Between the trimmed V and J ends, which lost 3 bases and 5 bases, there was a span of 10 bases. The CDR3 loop is CASSSREIDTQYF. The CDR3, as DNA: TGCGCCAGCAGCTCCCGTGAGATAGATACGCAGTATTTT.

The rearrangement uses TRBV7-3 and TRBJ2-3, with TRBD1 identical over 9 bases. Germline lookup yields CDR1 SGHTA and CDR2 FQGTGA. V lost 5 bases, J lost 1 base, and 4 bases stayed unmatched. The CDR3 runs 15 residues. As DNA, the CDR3 is TGTGCCAGCAGCAGGGACAGGGACCGCACAGATACGCAGTATTTT. Protein: CASSRDRDRTDTQYF. Full variable domain (remainder filled in from reference TRBV7-3 and TRBJ2-3): GAGVSQTPSNKVTEKGKYVELRCDPISGHTALYWYRQSLGQGPEFLIYFQGTGAADDSGLPNDRFFAVRPEGSVSTLKIQRTERGDSAVYLCASSRDRDRTDTQYFGPGTRLTVL.

The rearrangement links TRBV9 to TRBJ1-4; tentative D call: TRBD1 (5 bases). The CDR3 is made up of 15 amino acids. Trimming shortened V by 4 bases and J by 7 bases, and 17 bases separated the two germline ends. Germline CDR1 reads SGDLS; CDR2 reads YYNGEE. This CDR3 reads CASSPGGGRFEKLFF. DNA of the CDR3: TGTGCCAGCAGCCCCGGGGGGGGGAGGTTTGAAAAACTGTTTTTT.

The rearrangement joins TRBV5-1 to TRBJ1-4; 12 bases are a match to TRBD1. The CDR3 is 17 residues long. Germline V gene sequence: CDR1 SGHRS, CDR2 YFSETQ. With V trimmed by 0 bases and J by 6 bases, 6 bases remained unmatched. The DNA of the CDR3 is TGCGCCAGCAGCTTGGGGGGACAGGGGGCGTTGGATGAAAAACTGTTTTTT. Translating gives CASSLGGQGALDEKLFF.

This clone was observed a few times. The chain carries TRBV19 and TRBJ1-4; D is perhaps TRBD1 (5 bases). CDR3 size: 16 residues. V shed 3 bases and J shed 2 bases, with 13 bases lying between them. The germline gives CDR1 LNHDA, CDR2 SQIVND (reference sequence). Here the CDR3 DNA reads TGTGCCAGTAGTATCGAGGGGAGGCATACTAATGAAAAACTGTTTTTT. Protein product: CASSIEGRHTNEKLFF.

This rearrangement joins TRBV6-5 to TRBJ2-5, with TRBD2 matching over 7 bases. Germline V gene sequence: CDR1 MNHEY, CDR2 SVGAGI. After removal of 2 bases from V and 4 bases from J, the junction contained 4 bases not matched to a gene. The CDR3 covers 14 residues. The CDR3 loop reads CASSYGASGETQYF. In DNA, the CDR3 is TGTGCCAGCAGTTACGGGGCTAGCGGAGAGACCCAGTACTTC.

The V and J genes are TRBV11-3 and TRBJ2-3; TRBD1 might be the D (5 bases). Germline CDR1 and CDR2: SGHNT and YENEEA. Deletions cut 8 bases from V and 0 bases from J, with 6 bases between. This CDR3 has 12 amino acids. The chain's CDR3 is CASGHSTDTQYF. The DNA for the CDR3 is TGTGCCAGCGGACACAGCACAGATACGCAGTATTTT.

Worth noting for this clone: Other DNA sequences in the sample encode the same CDR3. The chain recombines TRBV5-6 with TRBJ2-7, with 13 bases that match TRBD2. This CDR3 has 15 residues. Germline CDR1 SGHDT, CDR2 YYEEEE. The trim removed 3 bases at V and 3 bases at J, leaving 3 bases unmatched. DNA for the CDR3: TGTGCCAGCAGCTCCGGACTAGCGGGGGTCTACGAGCAGTACGTC. Its translation: CASSSGLAGVYEQYV.

The V and J genes are TRBV28 and TRBJ1-2; 12 bases match TRBD1. Germline V gene data show CDR1 as MDHEN and CDR2 as SYDVKM. There are 14 residues in the CDR3. Trimming cost V 4 bases and J 4 bases; bases outside gene matches: 1. CDR3 amino acids: CASSSGQGAYGYTF. The CDR3 nucleotides are TGTGCCAGCAGTTCGGGACAGGGGGCCTATGGCTACACCTTC.

The chain combines TRBV6-1 with TRBJ2-5; 11 bases match TRBD2. Germline CDR1 reads MNHNS; CDR2 reads SASEGT. Trimming cost V 2 bases and J 2 bases; bases outside gene matches: 4. This CDR3 contains 16 residues. CDR3 DNA: TGTGCCAGCAGTGAATTGGTAGCGGGAGGGCAAGAGACCCAGTACTTC. Protein: CASSELVAGGQETQYF.

This clone was detected only a few times. The V and J genes are TRBV6-1 and TRBJ1-5, with 7 bases identical to TRBD1. The ends lost 6 bases at V and 0 bases at J; junction bases unmatched: 5. Germline V gene sequence: CDR1 MNHNS, CDR2 SASEGT. The CDR3 covers 15 residues. Written as DNA, the CDR3 is TGTGCCAGCAGCCTGGGACAGAATAGCAATCAGCCCCAGCATTTT. Translating it yields CASSLGQNSNQPQHF.

The rearrangement links TRBV11-2 to TRBJ2-7; TRBD2 agrees at 7 bases. Unmatched junction bases numbered 8, after V lost 1 base and J lost 2 bases. The CDR3 is 16 residues long. Germline loops: CDR1 SGHAT, CDR2 FQNNGV. DNA for the CDR3: TGTGCCAGCAGCTTAGTGGCGGGAGCGGGAACCTACGAGCAGTACTTC. Protein product: CASSLVAGAGTYEQYF.